This T cell receptor beta chain derives from a study of blood T cell repertoires in COVID-19. Study-wide context: Collection of acute and convalescent COVID-19 samples took place in the United States, Italy and Spain. PBMCs, B-cell-depleted T cells, or T cells were the source of the cDNA or gDNA that made up the material.

Original handling: For nucleated cells, counts were estimated from reference gene primer amplification. Sequenced by immunoSEQ multiplex PCR; TCRdb stores in-frame clones only, minus some. V, J and clone size derive from that table, while D and trimming were established from the DNA sequence. This table holds 120,000 or so clones, about 85% found once. This CDR3 has 17 residues. The V segment lost 1 base and the J segment 8 bases; nucleotides outside the gene matches: 10. The germline V gene has CDR1 LGHNA and CDR2 YNFKEQ. The gene calls are TRBV4-2 and TRBJ2-4, with TRBD2 matching over 11 bases. This receptor was identified in a man older than 75 with active or convalescent COVID-19. The specimen sequenced was peripheral blood. The CDR3 nucleotides are TGTGCCAGCAGCCAAGGGCCCGCAGGTAGCGGGAGGGACATTCAGTACTTC. It translates to CASSQGPAGSGRDIQYF.